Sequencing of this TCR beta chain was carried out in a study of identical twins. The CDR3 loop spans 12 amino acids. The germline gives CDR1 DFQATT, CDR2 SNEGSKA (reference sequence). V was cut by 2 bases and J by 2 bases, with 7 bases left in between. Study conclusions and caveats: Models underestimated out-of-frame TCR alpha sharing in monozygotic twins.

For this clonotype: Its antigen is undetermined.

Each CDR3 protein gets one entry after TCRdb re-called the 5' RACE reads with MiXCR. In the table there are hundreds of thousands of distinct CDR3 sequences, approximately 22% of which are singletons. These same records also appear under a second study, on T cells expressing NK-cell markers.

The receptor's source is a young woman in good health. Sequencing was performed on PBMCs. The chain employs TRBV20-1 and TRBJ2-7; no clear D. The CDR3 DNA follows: TGCAGTGCTAGACTCTGGACCTACGAGCAGTACTTC. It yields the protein CSARLWTYEQYF.